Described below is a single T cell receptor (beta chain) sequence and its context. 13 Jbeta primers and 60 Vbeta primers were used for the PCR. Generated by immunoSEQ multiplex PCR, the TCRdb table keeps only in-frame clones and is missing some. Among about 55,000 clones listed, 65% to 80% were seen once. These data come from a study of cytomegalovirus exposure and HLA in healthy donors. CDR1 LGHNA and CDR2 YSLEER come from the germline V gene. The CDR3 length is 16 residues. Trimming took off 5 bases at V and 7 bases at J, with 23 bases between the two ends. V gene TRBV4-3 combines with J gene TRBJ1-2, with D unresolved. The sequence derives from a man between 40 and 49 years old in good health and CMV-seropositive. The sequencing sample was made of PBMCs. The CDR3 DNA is TGCGCCAGCAGCGCCGAGAGACTTGCCGGCGGCCTTGGCTACACCTTC. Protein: CASSAERLAGGLGYTF.